These T cell receptor beta chains were read from a single sample in a study of T-cell memory formation after mild COVID-19. TCRdb called the 5' RACE reads again in MiXCR, with one record for every CDR3 protein. The sample includes about 470,000 distinct CDR3 sequences, 25% of them seen just once. The sequencing input was PBMCs or a T cell subset sorted from them (not recorded which). Source of these receptors: an adult woman who had mild COVID-19 (a few samples of this study predate the infection). Cell type and time point are not known. CDR3s include the opening cysteine and the closing phenylalanine or tryptophan. D genes are given only for firm matches. The size of a clone is reported for some rows only, either as once, few or many, or as a class for expanded clones.

j_gene: TRBJ2-7
d_gene: TRBD2
v_gene: TRBV6-2/TRBV6-3
abundance: .
CDR3aa: CASSLQAGGPYEQYF
CDR3nt: TGTGCCAGCAGTCTCCAAGCGGGGGGGCCATACGAGCAGTACTTC

j_gene: TRBJ1-3
d_gene: .
v_gene: TRBV6-1
abundance: .
CDR3aa: CASKKTGNTIYF
CDR3nt: TGTGCCAGCAAGAAAACTGGAAACACCATATATTTT

j_gene: TRBJ1-1
d_gene: .
v_gene: TRBV20-1
abundance: few
CDR3aa: CSARGPGRLLNTEAFF
CDR3nt: TGCAGTGCTAGAGGACCGGGACGGCTCTTGAACACTGAAGCTTTCTTT

j_gene: TRBJ1-2
d_gene: TRBD1
v_gene: TRBV28
abundance: few
CDR3aa: CARALDGTGNYGYTF
CDR3nt: TGTGCCAGAGCCCTAGACGGGACAGGGAACTATGGCTACACCTTC

j_gene: TRBJ1-2
d_gene: TRBD1
v_gene: TRBV6-6
abundance: .
CDR3aa: CASSYSSTGALWGYTF
CDR3nt: TGTGCCAGCAGTTACTCTTCTACAGGGGCGCTCTGGGGCTACACCTTC

j_gene: TRBJ2-7
d_gene: .
v_gene: TRBV20-1
abundance: .
CDR3aa: CSASGSYDQYF
CDR3nt: TGCAGTGCTAGCGGGAGCTACGATCAGTACTTC

j_gene: TRBJ2-7
d_gene: TRBD2
v_gene: TRBV20-1
abundance: .
CDR3aa: CSATMTSGTPYEQYF
CDR3nt: TGCAGTGCTACGATGACTAGCGGAACCCCCTACGAGCAGTACTTC

j_gene: TRBJ1-1
d_gene: TRBD1
v_gene: TRBV11-3
abundance: .
CDR3aa: CASSSAGGRGLNTEAFF
CDR3nt: TGTGCCAGCAGCTCGGCAGGGGGCCGTGGTCTGAACACTGAAGCTTTCTTT

j_gene: TRBJ1-2
d_gene: TRBD1
v_gene: TRBV9
abundance: .
CDR3aa: CASSTRWGTGGPSGYTF
CDR3nt: TGTGCCAGCAGCACCCGGTGGGGGACAGGGGGCCCGAGTGGCTACACCTTC

j_gene: TRBJ1-2
d_gene: .
v_gene: TRBV6-1
abundance: .
CDR3aa: CASSESQGWDGYTF
CDR3nt: TGTGCCAGCAGTGAATCCCAAGGGTGGGATGGCTACACCTTC

j_gene: TRBJ2-7
d_gene: TRBD1
v_gene: TRBV11-3
abundance: few
CDR3aa: CASSFVAVQTGVNEQYF
CDR3nt: TGTGCCAGCAGCTTTGTGGCCGTCCAGACAGGGGTTAACGAGCAGTACTTC

j_gene: TRBJ1-2
d_gene: TRBD1
v_gene: TRBV6-1
abundance: .
CDR3aa: CASTDRDYGYTF
CDR3nt: TGTGCCAGCACAGACAGGGACTATGGCTACACCTTC

j_gene: TRBJ2-3
d_gene: TRBD2
v_gene: TRBV27
abundance: .
CDR3aa: CASSLAGGPTDTPYF
CDR3nt: TGTGCCAGCAGTTTAGCGGGGGGGCCTACAGATACGCCGTATTTT

j_gene: TRBJ1-1
d_gene: .
v_gene: TRBV12-3/TRBV12-4
abundance: few
CDR3aa: CASSFSGEAFF
CDR3nt: TGTGCCAGCAGTTTTTCCGGTGAAGCTTTCTTT

j_gene: TRBJ2-2
d_gene: TRBD1
v_gene: TRBV20-1
abundance: .
CDR3aa: CSAYTGGPNTGELFF
CDR3nt: TGCAGTGCTTATACAGGGGGACCGAACACCGGGGAGCTGTTTTTT

j_gene: TRBJ2-5
d_gene: TRBD2
v_gene: TRBV5-1
abundance: few
CDR3aa: CASSFSLAGVQETQYF
CDR3nt: TGCGCCAGCAGCTTCAGTTTAGCGGGGGTCCAAGAGACCCAGTACTTC

j_gene: TRBJ2-5
d_gene: .
v_gene: TRBV12-3/TRBV12-4
abundance: many
CDR3aa: CASSSGSQTQYF
CDR3nt: TGTGCCAGCAGTTCAGGGAGTCAGACCCAGTACTTC

j_gene: TRBJ2-7
d_gene: .
v_gene: TRBV12-3/TRBV12-4
abundance: .
CDR3aa: CASSPRAPGRYEQYF
CDR3nt: TGTGCCAGCAGTCCCCGGGCCCCGGGGAGGTACGAGCAGTACTTC

j_gene: TRBJ1-1
d_gene: .
v_gene: TRBV7-9
abundance: .
CDR3aa: CASSSDLTGTEAFF
CDR3nt: TGTGCCAGCAGCTCGGACTTAACCGGCACTGAAGCTTTCTTT

j_gene: TRBJ2-7
d_gene: .
v_gene: TRBV7-9
abundance: few
CDR3aa: CASSFWGSNYEQYF
CDR3nt: TGTGCCAGCAGCTTTTGGGGGAGCAACTACGAGCAGTACTTC

j_gene: TRBJ1-2
d_gene: .
v_gene: TRBV20-1
abundance: .
CDR3aa: CSARDPQGTFRGYGYTF
CDR3nt: TGCAGTGCTAGAGACCCACAAGGGACTTTCAGAGGCTATGGCTACACCTTC

j_gene: TRBJ2-7
d_gene: .
v_gene: TRBV7-8
abundance: few
CDR3aa: CASSLGRASYEQYF
CDR3nt: TGTGCCAGCAGCTTAGGCCGGGCTTCCTACGAGCAGTACTTC

j_gene: TRBJ2-7
d_gene: TRBD1
v_gene: TRBV24-1
abundance: .
CDR3aa: CATSDPGTGTYEQYF
CDR3nt: TGTGCCACCAGTGATCCCGGGACAGGGACCTACGAGCAGTACTTC

j_gene: TRBJ1-2
d_gene: .
v_gene: TRBV24-1
abundance: .
CDR3aa: CATSDFRTGYTF
CDR3nt: TGTGCCACCAGTGATTTCCGGACGGGCTACACCTTC

j_gene: TRBJ2-7
d_gene: .
v_gene: TRBV3-1
abundance: .
CDR3aa: CASSQEEGLGEQYF
CDR3nt: TGTGCCAGCAGCCAAGAAGAGGGGCTTGGCGAGCAGTACTTC

j_gene: TRBJ2-7
d_gene: TRBD1
v_gene: TRBV29-1
abundance: .
CDR3aa: CSVDGTGKSYEQYF
CDR3nt: TGCAGCGTTGATGGGACAGGGAAATCCTACGAGCAGTACTTC

j_gene: TRBJ2-2
d_gene: TRBD1
v_gene: TRBV9
abundance: few
CDR3aa: CASSIGQGNTGELFF
CDR3nt: TGTGCCAGCAGCATCGGACAGGGTAACACCGGGGAGCTGTTTTTT

j_gene: TRBJ2-7
d_gene: .
v_gene: TRBV12-3/TRBV12-4
abundance: .
CDR3aa: CASSLDKLSYEQYF
CDR3nt: TGTGCCAGCAGTTTAGATAAGCTGTCCTACGAGCAGTACTTC

j_gene: TRBJ1-1
d_gene: .
v_gene: TRBV29-1
abundance: .
CDR3aa: CSVHGGSTEAFF
CDR3nt: TGCAGCGTTCACGGGGGGTCCACTGAAGCTTTCTTT

j_gene: TRBJ2-2
d_gene: TRBD1
v_gene: TRBV12-3/TRBV12-4
abundance: many
CDR3aa: CASSPWDRSNTGELFF
CDR3nt: TGTGCCAGCAGTCCCTGGGACAGATCGAACACCGGGGAGCTGTTTTTT

j_gene: TRBJ1-4
d_gene: .
v_gene: TRBV7-9
abundance: .
CDR3aa: CASSLTVAGQMFF
CDR3nt: TGTGCCAGCAGCTTAACCGTCGCTGGGCAGATGTTTTTT

j_gene: TRBJ2-1
d_gene: .
v_gene: TRBV29-1
abundance: many
CDR3aa: CSARPRVGWKNEQFF
CDR3nt: TGCAGCGCCCGACCGAGAGTAGGGTGGAAGAATGAGCAGTTCTTC

j_gene: TRBJ1-2
d_gene: TRBD1
v_gene: TRBV3-1
abundance: few
CDR3aa: CASSHPRGDGYTF
CDR3nt: TGTGCCAGCAGCCATCCCAGGGGGGACGGCTACACCTTC

j_gene: TRBJ1-5
d_gene: .
v_gene: TRBV9
abundance: .
CDR3aa: CASSVGDVGQPQHF
CDR3nt: TGTGCCAGCAGCGTAGGGGACGTGGGCCAGCCCCAGCATTTT

j_gene: TRBJ2-2
d_gene: .
v_gene: TRBV7-7
abundance: .
CDR3aa: CASRADGGELFF
CDR3nt: TGTGCCAGCAGGGCCGACGGTGGGGAGCTGTTTTTT

j_gene: TRBJ1-1
d_gene: .
v_gene: TRBV20-1
abundance: few
CDR3aa: CSASKGRQNTEAFF
CDR3nt: TGCAGTGCTAGCAAGGGGCGGCAGAACACTGAAGCTTTCTTT

j_gene: TRBJ2-7
d_gene: .
v_gene: TRBV11-3
abundance: few
CDR3aa: CASSLGGGTDIPYEQYF
CDR3nt: TGTGCCAGCAGCTTAGGCGGGGGGACAGACATCCCCTACGAGCAGTACTTC

j_gene: TRBJ2-5
d_gene: TRBD2
v_gene: TRBV15
abundance: few
CDR3aa: CATSRFQRERRETQYF
CDR3nt: TGTGCCACCAGCAGGTTCCAGCGGGAACGGAGAGAGACCCAGTACTTC

j_gene: TRBJ2-7
d_gene: .
v_gene: TRBV14
abundance: few
CDR3aa: CASSPLRTPAYEQYF
CDR3nt: TGTGCCAGCAGTCCACTCCGGACGCCTGCCTACGAGCAGTACTTC

j_gene: TRBJ1-3
d_gene: .
v_gene: TRBV19
abundance: .
CDR3aa: CASTLDRFSGNTIYF
CDR3nt: TGTGCCAGTACCCTTGACAGGTTCTCTGGAAACACCATATATTTT

j_gene: TRBJ2-3
d_gene: TRBD1
v_gene: TRBV4-1
abundance: .
CDR3aa: CASSRGQGQIDTQYF
CDR3nt: TGCGCCAGCAGCCGAGGACAGGGGCAAATCGATACGCAGTATTTT

j_gene: TRBJ2-1
d_gene: TRBD1
v_gene: TRBV6-5
abundance: few
CDR3aa: CASSRDRGLANEQFF
CDR3nt: TGTGCCAGCAGCCGCGACAGGGGTTTGGCGAATGAGCAGTTCTTC

j_gene: TRBJ2-5
d_gene: TRBD2
v_gene: TRBV7-9
abundance: .
CDR3aa: CASSLARGRSGETQYF
CDR3nt: TGTGCCAGCAGCTTAGCGCGCGGGAGAAGTGGAGAGACCCAGTACTTC

j_gene: TRBJ2-1
d_gene: TRBD2
v_gene: TRBV24-1
abundance: few
CDR3aa: CATSENGRENNEQFF
CDR3nt: TGTGCCACCAGTGAGAACGGGAGGGAAAACAATGAGCAGTTCTTC

j_gene: TRBJ2-1
d_gene: .
v_gene: TRBV29-1
abundance: few
CDR3aa: CSGPAGGGEQFF
CDR3nt: TGCAGCGGACCGGCGGGTGGGGGAGAGCAGTTCTTC

j_gene: TRBJ2-5
d_gene: .
v_gene: TRBV5-1
abundance: .
CDR3aa: CASSLQGWGETQYF
CDR3nt: TGCGCCAGCAGCCTACAGGGTTGGGGAGAGACCCAGTACTTC

j_gene: TRBJ2-1
d_gene: .
v_gene: TRBV27
abundance: .
CDR3aa: CASSSGQSYNEQFF
CDR3nt: TGTGCCAGCAGTTCAGGACAGTCCTACAATGAGCAGTTCTTC

j_gene: TRBJ1-5
d_gene: TRBD1
v_gene: TRBV12-3/TRBV12-4
abundance: few
CDR3aa: CASSLRLDRGGSNQPQHF
CDR3nt: TGTGCCAGCAGTTTAAGGTTAGACAGGGGGGGTAGCAATCAGCCCCAGCATTTT

j_gene: TRBJ2-1
d_gene: .
v_gene: TRBV27
abundance: few
CDR3aa: CASSFPGGSYNEQFF
CDR3nt: TGTGCCAGCAGTTTCCCCGGGGGAAGCTACAATGAGCAGTTCTTC

j_gene: TRBJ1-1
d_gene: .
v_gene: TRBV14
abundance: .
CDR3aa: CAYQYEAFF
CDR3nt: TGTGCCTATCAATATGAAGCTTTCTTT

j_gene: TRBJ2-3
d_gene: .
v_gene: TRBV20-1
abundance: few
CDR3aa: CSASKWGASGDTQYF
CDR3nt: TGCAGTGCTAGCAAGTGGGGGGCGTCGGGAGATACGCAGTATTTT

j_gene: TRBJ2-3
d_gene: TRBD2
v_gene: TRBV18
abundance: .
CDR3aa: CASSPQSIPGGDTQYF
CDR3nt: TGTGCCAGCTCGCCCCAGTCGATACCGGGAGGAGATACGCAGTATTTT

j_gene: TRBJ2-7
d_gene: TRBD1
v_gene: TRBV6-5
abundance: .
CDR3aa: CASRYHRGRIDEQYF
CDR3nt: TGTGCCAGCAGGTATCACAGGGGGCGCATCGACGAGCAGTACTTC

j_gene: TRBJ2-2
d_gene: TRBD2
v_gene: TRBV20-1
abundance: few
CDR3aa: CSARDSGLAGVGTGELFF
CDR3nt: TGCAGTGCTAGAGATTCGGGACTAGCGGGAGTCGGCACCGGGGAGCTGTTTTTT

j_gene: TRBJ1-1
d_gene: .
v_gene: TRBV6-6
abundance: few
CDR3aa: CASTTGRNTEAFF
CDR3nt: TGTGCCAGCACAACAGGGAGGAACACTGAAGCTTTCTTT

j_gene: TRBJ2-2
d_gene: .
v_gene: TRBV11-2
abundance: few
CDR3aa: CASSSGQIVNTGELFF
CDR3nt: TGTGCCAGCAGCTCCGGACAGATTGTCAACACCGGGGAGCTGTTTTTT

j_gene: TRBJ2-5
d_gene: TRBD2
v_gene: TRBV12-3/TRBV12-4
abundance: .
CDR3aa: CASSPERGWETQYF
CDR3nt: TGTGCCAGCAGTCCCGAGCGGGGGTGGGAGACCCAGTACTTC